This T cell receptor beta chain stems from a study of T cells after yellow fever vaccination. Study-level information: Those fractions that held only low numbers of cells were prepared using the SMART-Seq v4 Ultra Low Input RNA kit.

This clonotype has more than one count but fewer than ten. Its antigen is unidentified. In making TCR cDNA, 5'RACE template switching added a universal primer site and UMIs to it. One entry per CDR3 protein, called by TCRdb with MiXCR from the 5' RACE reads. The sample contains approximately 120,000 distinct CDR3 sequences, 6% to 8% of which appear only once. V lost 4 bases and J lost 3, with 10 bases in between. The CDR3 totals 15 residues. Germline loops: CDR1 SNHLY, CDR2 FYNNEI. Overall study findings and caveats: Compared with primary, the secondary response was weaker and peaked at day 5, not 15.

The chain is built from TRBV2 and TRBJ1-6; the D is unclear. Material: CD4+ T cells sorted from PBMCs, obtained less than 11 days after the first yellow fever vaccination. The source is a man aged 18 to 29 who received the YFV17D yellow fever vaccine. CDR3 sequence reads: CASSGGVNYNSPLHF. Written as DNA, the CDR3 is TGTGCCAGCAGTGGTGGGGTTAACTATAATTCACCCCTCCACTTT.